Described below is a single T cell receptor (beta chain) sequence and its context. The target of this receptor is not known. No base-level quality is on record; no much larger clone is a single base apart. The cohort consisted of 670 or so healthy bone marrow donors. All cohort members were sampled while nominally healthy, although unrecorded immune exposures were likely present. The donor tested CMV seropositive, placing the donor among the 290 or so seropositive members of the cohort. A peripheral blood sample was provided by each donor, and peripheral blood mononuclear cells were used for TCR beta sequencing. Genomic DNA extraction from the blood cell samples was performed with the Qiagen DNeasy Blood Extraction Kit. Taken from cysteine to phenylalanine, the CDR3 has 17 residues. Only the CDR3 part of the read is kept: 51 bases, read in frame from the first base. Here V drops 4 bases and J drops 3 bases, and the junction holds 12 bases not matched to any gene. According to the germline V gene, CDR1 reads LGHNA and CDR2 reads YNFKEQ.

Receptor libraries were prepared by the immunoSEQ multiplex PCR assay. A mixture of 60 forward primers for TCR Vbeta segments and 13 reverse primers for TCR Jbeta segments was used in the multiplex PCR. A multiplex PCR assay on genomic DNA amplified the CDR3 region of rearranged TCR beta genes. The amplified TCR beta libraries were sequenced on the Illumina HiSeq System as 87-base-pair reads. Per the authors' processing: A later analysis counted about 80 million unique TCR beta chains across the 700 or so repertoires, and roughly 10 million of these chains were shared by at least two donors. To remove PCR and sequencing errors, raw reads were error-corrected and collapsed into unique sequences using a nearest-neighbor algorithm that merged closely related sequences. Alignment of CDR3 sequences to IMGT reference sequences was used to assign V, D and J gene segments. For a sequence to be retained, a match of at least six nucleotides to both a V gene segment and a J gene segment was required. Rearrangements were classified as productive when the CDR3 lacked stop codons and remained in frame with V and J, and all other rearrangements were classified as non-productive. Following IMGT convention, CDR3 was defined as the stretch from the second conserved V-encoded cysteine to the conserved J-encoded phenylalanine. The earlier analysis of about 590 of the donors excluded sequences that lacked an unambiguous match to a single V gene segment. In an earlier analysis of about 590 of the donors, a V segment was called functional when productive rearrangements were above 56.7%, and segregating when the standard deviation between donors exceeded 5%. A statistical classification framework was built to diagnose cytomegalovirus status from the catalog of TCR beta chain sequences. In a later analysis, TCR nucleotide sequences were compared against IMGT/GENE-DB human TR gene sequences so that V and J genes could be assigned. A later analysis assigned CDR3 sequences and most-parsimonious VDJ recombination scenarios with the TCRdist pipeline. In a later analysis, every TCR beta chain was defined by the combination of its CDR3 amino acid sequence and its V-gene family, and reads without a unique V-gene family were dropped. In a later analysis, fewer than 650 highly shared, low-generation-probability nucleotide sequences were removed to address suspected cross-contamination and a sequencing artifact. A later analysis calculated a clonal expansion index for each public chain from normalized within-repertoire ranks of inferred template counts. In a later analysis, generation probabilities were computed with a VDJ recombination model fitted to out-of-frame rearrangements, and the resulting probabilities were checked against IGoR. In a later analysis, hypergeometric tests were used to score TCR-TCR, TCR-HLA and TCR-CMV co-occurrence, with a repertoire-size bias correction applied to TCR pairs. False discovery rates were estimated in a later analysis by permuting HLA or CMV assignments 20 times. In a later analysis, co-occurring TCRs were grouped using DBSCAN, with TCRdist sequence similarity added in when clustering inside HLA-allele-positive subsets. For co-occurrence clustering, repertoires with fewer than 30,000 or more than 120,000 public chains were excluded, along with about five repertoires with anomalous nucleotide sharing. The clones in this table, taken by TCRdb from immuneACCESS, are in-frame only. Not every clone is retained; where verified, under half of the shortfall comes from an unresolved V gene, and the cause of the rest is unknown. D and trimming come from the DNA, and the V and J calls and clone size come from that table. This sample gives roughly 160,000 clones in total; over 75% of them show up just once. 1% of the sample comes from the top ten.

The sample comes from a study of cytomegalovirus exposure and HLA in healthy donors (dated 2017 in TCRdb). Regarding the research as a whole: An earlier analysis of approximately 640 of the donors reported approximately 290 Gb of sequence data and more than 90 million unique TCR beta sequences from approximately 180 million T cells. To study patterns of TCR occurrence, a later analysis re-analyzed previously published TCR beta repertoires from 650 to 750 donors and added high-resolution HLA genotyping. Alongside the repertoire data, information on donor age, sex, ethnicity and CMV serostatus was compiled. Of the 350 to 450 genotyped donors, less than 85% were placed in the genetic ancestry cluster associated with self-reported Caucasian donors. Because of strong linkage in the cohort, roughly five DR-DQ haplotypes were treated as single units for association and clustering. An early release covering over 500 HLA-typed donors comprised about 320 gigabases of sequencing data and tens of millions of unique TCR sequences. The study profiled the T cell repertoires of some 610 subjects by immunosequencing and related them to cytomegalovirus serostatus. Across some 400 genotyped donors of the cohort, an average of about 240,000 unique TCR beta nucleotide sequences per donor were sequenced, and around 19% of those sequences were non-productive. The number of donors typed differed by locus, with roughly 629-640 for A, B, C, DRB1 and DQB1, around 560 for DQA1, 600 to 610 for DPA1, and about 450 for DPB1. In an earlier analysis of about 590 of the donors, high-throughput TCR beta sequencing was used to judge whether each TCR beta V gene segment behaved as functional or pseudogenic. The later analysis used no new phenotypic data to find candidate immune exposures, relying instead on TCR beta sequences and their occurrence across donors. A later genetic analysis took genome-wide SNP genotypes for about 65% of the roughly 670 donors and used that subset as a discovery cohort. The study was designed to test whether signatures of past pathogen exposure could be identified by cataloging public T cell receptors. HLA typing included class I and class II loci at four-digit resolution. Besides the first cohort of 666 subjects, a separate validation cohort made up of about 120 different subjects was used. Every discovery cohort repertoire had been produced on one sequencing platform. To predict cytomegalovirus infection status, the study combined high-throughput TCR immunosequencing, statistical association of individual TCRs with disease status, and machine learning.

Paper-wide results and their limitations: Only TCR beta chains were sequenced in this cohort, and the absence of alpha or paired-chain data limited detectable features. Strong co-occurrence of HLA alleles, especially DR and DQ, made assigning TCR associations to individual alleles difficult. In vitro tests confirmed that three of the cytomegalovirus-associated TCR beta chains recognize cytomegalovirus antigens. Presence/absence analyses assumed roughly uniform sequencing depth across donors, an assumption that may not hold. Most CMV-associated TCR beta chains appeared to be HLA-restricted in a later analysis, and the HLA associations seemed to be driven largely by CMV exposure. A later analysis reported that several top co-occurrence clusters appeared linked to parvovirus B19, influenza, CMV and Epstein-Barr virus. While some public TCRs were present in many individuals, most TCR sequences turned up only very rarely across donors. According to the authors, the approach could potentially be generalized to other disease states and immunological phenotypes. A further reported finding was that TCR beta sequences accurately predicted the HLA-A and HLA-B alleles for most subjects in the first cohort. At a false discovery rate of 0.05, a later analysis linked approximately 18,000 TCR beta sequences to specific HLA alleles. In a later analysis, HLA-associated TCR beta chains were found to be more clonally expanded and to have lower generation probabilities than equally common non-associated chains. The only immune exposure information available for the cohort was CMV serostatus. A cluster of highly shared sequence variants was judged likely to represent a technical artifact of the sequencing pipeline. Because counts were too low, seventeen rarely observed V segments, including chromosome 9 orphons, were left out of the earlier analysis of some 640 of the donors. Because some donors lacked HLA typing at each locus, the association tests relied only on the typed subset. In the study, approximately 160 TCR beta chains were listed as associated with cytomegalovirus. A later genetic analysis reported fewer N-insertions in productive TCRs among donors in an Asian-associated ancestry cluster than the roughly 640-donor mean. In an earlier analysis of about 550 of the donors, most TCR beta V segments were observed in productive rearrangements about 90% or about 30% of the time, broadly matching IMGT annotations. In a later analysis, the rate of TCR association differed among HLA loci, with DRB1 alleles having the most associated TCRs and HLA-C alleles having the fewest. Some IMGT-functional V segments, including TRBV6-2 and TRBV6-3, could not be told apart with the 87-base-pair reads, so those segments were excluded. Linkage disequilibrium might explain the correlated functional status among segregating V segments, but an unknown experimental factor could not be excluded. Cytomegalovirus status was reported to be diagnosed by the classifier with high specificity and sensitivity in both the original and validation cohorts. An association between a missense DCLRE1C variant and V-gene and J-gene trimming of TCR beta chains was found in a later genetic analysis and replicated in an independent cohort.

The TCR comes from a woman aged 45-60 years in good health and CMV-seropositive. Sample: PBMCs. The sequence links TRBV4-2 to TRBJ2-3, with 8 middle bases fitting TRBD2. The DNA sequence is TGTGCCAGCAGCCCCATCCGGGGGGGCAGTGGTACAGATACGCAGTATTTT. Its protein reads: CASSPIRGGSGTDTQYF.